Given below is one T cell receptor (beta chain) in context. Its specificity is not known. Given a much more abundant clone one base away, this may be a read error. These data belong to a study of Graves' ophthalmopathy and Graves' hyperthyroidism. Findings and limits, study-wide: Blood samples also showed most expanded thyroid clonotypes exceeding 0.001 frequency. Classification of ophthalmopathy versus stable hyperthyroidism by a 13-signature model yielded 85% to 90% sensitivity and 70% to 83% specificity.

Amplifying from RNA transcripts, the study obtained TCR beta CDR3 regions. First-round RT-PCR used HTBI primers; second-round multiplex PCR followed. One entry per CDR3 protein results from TCRdb running MiXCR on the multiplex PCR reads. Counted here are hundreds of thousands of distinct CDR3 sequences, about 16% occurring once; the ten biggest clones make up roughly 7%. Orbital computed tomography, together with clinical symptoms, serum thyroxine, TRAb and thyroid ultrasound, was used for diagnosis. About 10 ml of fresh blood yielded the PBMCs by density gradient. CDR1 and CDR2 from the germline V gene are SGHAT and FQNNGV. There are 14 residues in the CDR3.

The V and J genes are TRBV11-2 and TRBJ2-5; D gene unclear. Sequencing was done on a sample of peripheral blood. This TCR came from a woman aged 18-30 years with stable Graves' hyperthyroidism. The chain's CDR3 is CASNLSAGQETQYF. The CDR3 DNA reads as TGTGCCAGCAACTTATCTGCCGGCCAAGAGACCCAGTACTTC.